This T cell receptor (beta chain) was profiled in a study of blood T cell repertoires in COVID-19. Only in-frame clones appear in the TCRdb table, and some are missing; sequencing was by immunoSEQ multiplex PCR. This table holds some 150,000 clones, roughly 89% found once. Trimming cost V 0 bases and J 6 bases; bases outside gene matches: 5. Germline CDR1 and CDR2: SGHRS and YFSETQ. The CDR3 loop spans 14 amino acids. The sequence came from a human donor in a cohort sampled during active COVID-19. The sample taken for sequencing was peripheral blood. The genes are TRBV5-1 and TRBJ2-7, with 8 bases lining up with TRBD1. In DNA, the CDR3 is TGCGCCAGCAGCTTGGAGGACAGGGTTGGCGAGCAGTACTTC. It codes for CASSLEDRVGEQYF. Using reference TRBV5-1 and TRBJ2-7 for the parts outside the CDR3, the full variable domain is KAGVTQTPRYLIKTRGQQVTLSCSPISGHRSVSWYQQTPGQGLQFLFEYFSETQRNKGNFPGRFSGRQFSNSRSEMNVSTLELGDSALYLCASSLEDRVGEQYFGPGTRLTVT.